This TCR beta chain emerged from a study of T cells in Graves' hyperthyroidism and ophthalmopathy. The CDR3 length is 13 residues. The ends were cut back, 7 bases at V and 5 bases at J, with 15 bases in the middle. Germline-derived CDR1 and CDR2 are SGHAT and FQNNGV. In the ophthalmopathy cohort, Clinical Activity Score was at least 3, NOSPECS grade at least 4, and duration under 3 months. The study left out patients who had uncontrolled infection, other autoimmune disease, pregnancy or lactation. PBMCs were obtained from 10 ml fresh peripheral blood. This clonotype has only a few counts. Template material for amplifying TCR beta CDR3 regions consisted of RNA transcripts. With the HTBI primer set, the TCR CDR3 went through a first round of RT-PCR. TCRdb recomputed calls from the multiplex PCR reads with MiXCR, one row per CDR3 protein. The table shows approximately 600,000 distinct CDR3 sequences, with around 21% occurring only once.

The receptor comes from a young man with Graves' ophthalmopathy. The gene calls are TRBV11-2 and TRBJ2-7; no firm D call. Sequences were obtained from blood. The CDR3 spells CASTYRWHHEQYF. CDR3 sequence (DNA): TGTGCCAGCACCTATCGGTGGCATCACGAGCAGTACTTC. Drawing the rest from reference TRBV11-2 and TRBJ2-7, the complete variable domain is EAGVAQSPRYKIIEKRQSVAFWCNPISGHATLYWYQQILGQGPKLLIQFQNNGVVDDSQLPKDRFSAERLKGVDSTLKIQPAKLEDSAVYLCASTYRWHHEQYFGPGTRLTVT.